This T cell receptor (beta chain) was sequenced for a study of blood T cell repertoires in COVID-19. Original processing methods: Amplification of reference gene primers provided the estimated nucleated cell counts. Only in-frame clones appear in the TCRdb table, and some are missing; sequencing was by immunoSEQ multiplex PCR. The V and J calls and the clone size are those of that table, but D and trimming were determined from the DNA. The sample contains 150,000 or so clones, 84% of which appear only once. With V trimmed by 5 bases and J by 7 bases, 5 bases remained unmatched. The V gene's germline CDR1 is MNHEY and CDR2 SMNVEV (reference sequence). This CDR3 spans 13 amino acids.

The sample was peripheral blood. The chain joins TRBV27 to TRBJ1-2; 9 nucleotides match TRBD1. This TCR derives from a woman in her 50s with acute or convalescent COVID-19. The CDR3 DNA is TGTGCCAGCAGTCCCGACAGGGGGGGTGGCTACACCTTC. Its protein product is CASSPDRGGGYTF.